One T cell receptor (beta chain) is described in this entry. Its cognate antigen is unknown. There are 17 residues in the CDR3. Germline V lookup: CDR1 MNHEY, CDR2 SVGAGI. Trimming left V 7 bases short and J 3 bases short, with 21 bases between. Then a second PCR, running roughly 6 to 12 cycles, was carried out with a sample-barcoded 5' primer and a J-beta primer mix. TCRdb re-derived calls from the 5' RACE reads in MiXCR, one entry per CDR3 protein. Here the sample spans some 780,000 distinct CDR3 sequences, around 50% being singletons. The entry originates in a study of blood T cells in healthy people across ages. The study, taken as a whole, reports: The unsorted PBMCs prevented any conclusive comparison of naive versus antigen-experienced cells.

The donors, aged about 6 to 100, were healthy Caucasians from Russia. The clonotype was recovered from a man aged 40-49 years in good health. What was sequenced was blood. The chain is built from TRBV6-5 and TRBJ2-2; possibly TRBD2 for D (6 bases). The CDR3 is CASTLAVTGRYTGELFF. DNA of the CDR3: TGTGCCAGCACTTTAGCGGTCACGGGGCGGTACACCGGGGAGCTGTTTTTT.